Listed here is a single T cell receptor beta chain. Its antigen is unknown. TCRdb processed the multiplex PCR reads anew with MiXCR; each CDR3 protein has one entry. The top ten clones hold approximately 8.7% of a sample with around 66,000 distinct CDR3 sequences, about 40% of them seen once. This entry is derived from a study of breast tumors, draining lymph nodes, adjacent tissues. Study outcomes and limitations: Compared with lymph nodes, tumors were less diverse; compared with nontumor tissue, more. That most tumor T cells come from lymph nodes remained unproven.

The J segment lost 2 bases and the V segment lost 8 bases, leaving 23 bases of the junction unmatched. Germline V lookup: CDR1 LNHNV, CDR2 YYDKDF (reference sequence). The CDR3 is 21 amino acids. The V and J genes are TRBV15 and TRBJ2-3; 12 positions agree with TRBD2. The receptor's source is a female donor with breast cancer. Some clones in this sample may be carry-over from other donors' samples. Input material: breast tumor tissue. CDR3 sequence: CATSSGGVASGSWAYTDTQYF. In DNA form, the CDR3 reads TGTGCCACCTCTAGCGGGGGGGTGGCTAGCGGGAGTTGGGCATACACAGATACGCAGTATTTT.